This entry is about one T cell receptor (beta chain). Antigen: not known. Trimming stripped 9 bases from V and 3 bases from J, with 12 bases between. CDR3 size: 13 residues. Germline loops: CDR1 LNHDA, CDR2 SQIVND (reference sequence). These data belong to a study of cytomegalovirus exposure and HLA in healthy donors. Study-level findings and limits: A later analysis by the authors found several of the most significant clusters apparently linked to common viral pathogens.

The PCR made use of 60 Vbeta and 13 Jbeta primers. Under the authors' procedure: Later reanalysis found 80 million or so unique TCR beta chains, approximately 11 million of them shared. Assay: immunoSEQ multiplex PCR; the TCRdb copy retains only in-frame clones and omits some. From that table come the V and J calls and clone size; the DNA was used to work out D and trimming. The repertoire holds approximately 90,000 clones, with 76% as singletons. The V call is TRBV19, the J call TRBJ1-5, with TRBD1 as a possible D gene (5 bases). The sequence was collected from a male donor in good health and CMV-seronegative. Specimen: PBMCs. CDR3 sequence reads: CASRDSYNQPQHF. CDR3 nucleotide sequence: TGTGCCAGCAGAGACAGCTACAATCAGCCCCAGCATTTT.